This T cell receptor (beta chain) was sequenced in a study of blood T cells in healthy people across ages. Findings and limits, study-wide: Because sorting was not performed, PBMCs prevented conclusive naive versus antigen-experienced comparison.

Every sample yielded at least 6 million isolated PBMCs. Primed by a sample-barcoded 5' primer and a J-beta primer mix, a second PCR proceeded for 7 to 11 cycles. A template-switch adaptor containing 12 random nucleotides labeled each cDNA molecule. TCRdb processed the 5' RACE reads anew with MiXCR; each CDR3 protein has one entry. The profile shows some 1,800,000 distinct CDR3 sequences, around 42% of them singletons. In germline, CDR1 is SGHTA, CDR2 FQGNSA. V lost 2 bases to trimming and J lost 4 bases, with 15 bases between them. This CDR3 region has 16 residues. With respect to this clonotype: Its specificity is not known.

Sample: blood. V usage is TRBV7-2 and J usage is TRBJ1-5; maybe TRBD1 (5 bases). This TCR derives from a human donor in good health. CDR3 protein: CASSLSATVQNQPQHF. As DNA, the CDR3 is TGTGCCAGCAGCTTATCGGCGACAGTCCAAAATCAGCCCCAGCATTTT.